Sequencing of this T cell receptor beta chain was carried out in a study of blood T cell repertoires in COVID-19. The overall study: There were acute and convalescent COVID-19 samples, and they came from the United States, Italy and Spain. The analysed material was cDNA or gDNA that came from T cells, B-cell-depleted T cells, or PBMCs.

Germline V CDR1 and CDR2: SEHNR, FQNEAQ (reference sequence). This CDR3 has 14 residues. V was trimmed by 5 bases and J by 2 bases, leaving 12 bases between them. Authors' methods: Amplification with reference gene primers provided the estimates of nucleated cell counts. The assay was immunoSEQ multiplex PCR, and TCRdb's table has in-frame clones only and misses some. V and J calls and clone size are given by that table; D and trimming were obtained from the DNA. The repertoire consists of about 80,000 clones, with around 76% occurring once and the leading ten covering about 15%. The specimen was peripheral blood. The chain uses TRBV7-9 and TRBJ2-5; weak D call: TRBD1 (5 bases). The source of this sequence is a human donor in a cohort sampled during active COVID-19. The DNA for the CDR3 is TGTGCCAGCAGCCCACAGGTGTTGCAAGAGACCCAGTACTTC. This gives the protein CASSPQVLQETQYF.